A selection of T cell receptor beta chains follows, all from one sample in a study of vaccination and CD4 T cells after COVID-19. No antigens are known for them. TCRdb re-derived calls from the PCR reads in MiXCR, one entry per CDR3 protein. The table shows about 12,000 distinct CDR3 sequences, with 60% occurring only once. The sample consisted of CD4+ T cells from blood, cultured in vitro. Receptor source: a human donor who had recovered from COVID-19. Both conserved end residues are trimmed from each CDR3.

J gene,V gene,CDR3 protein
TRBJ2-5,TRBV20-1,SAPAAGTNQETQY
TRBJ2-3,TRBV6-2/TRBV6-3,ASSAGWEHTDTQY
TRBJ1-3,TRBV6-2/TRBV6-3,ASSYSSGNTIY
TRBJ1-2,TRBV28,ASNKEAGTYGYT
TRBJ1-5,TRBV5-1,ASSLGAGPNQPQH
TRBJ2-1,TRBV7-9,ASSLAIGQSSYNEQF
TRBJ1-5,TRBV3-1,ASSRDRGNQPQH
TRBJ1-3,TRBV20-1,SAGSISGNTIY
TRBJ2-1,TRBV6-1,ASSVDGGTYNEQF
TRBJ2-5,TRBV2,ASSGEGETQY
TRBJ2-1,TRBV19,ASNEGLAGSDEQF
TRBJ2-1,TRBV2,ASRATSGNEQF
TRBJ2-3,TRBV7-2,ASSLDRADTQY
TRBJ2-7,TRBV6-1,ASRTGTANSYEQY
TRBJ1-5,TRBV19,ASSSRGRSNQPQH
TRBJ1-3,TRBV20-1,SAREGTGFGNTIY
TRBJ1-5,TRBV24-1,ATSDSRRQSNQPQH
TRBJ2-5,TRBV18,ASSPPWQLDRGETQY
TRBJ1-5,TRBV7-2,ASSLVINQPQH
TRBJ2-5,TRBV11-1,ASSPRGGRRAQETQY
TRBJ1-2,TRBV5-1,ASSSVGDPLYGYT
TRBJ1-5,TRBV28,ASWGTEDQPQH
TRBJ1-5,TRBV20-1,SARGTAWRHQPQH
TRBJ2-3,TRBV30,AWSIYRGTGTDTQY
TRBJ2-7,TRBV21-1,ASSKEGIGSYEQY
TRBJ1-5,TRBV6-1,ASSRGSNTLDDQPQH
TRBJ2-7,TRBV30,AWAPVAGYEQY
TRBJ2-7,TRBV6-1,ASRPTDPYEQY
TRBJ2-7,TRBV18,ASNQGGEQY
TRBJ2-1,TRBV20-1,SARDPSLAGGRGNEQF
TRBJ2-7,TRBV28,ASSLTSGRLGPQY
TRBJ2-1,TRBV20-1,SDPSSGDEQF
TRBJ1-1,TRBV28,ASSATGGAHTEAF
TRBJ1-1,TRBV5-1,ASSLELGSTTEAF
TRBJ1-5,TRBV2,ASSEQGPNQPQH